This T cell receptor beta chain was documented in a study of blood T cell repertoires in COVID-19. Study as a whole: Spain, Italy and the United States supplied samples that represented acute and convalescent COVID-19. Sources were T cells, B-cell-depleted T cells, or PBMCs; the material itself was cDNA or gDNA.

In the authors' methods: Amplified reference gene primers provided the basis for estimating nucleated cell counts. Assay used: immunoSEQ multiplex PCR; TCRdb lists only in-frame clones, some missing. D and trimming come from the DNA, and the V and J calls and clone size come from that table. The sample holds tens of thousands of clones; roughly nine tenths are singletons and the top ten take more than 4.5%. Germline V gives CDR1 KGHSH, CDR2 LQKENI. The CDR3 runs 14 residues. The J segment lost 4 bases and the V segment lost 4 bases, leaving 5 bases of the junction unmatched. Sequencing input: peripheral blood. This sequence was found in a man in his 60s with acute or convalescent COVID-19. The chain combines TRBV18 with TRBJ1-2; TRBD1 aligns across 8 bases. The CDR3 DNA follows: TGTGCCAGCTCACTCGACAGGGGATCCTATGGCTACACCTTC. Its protein product is CASSLDRGSYGYTF.